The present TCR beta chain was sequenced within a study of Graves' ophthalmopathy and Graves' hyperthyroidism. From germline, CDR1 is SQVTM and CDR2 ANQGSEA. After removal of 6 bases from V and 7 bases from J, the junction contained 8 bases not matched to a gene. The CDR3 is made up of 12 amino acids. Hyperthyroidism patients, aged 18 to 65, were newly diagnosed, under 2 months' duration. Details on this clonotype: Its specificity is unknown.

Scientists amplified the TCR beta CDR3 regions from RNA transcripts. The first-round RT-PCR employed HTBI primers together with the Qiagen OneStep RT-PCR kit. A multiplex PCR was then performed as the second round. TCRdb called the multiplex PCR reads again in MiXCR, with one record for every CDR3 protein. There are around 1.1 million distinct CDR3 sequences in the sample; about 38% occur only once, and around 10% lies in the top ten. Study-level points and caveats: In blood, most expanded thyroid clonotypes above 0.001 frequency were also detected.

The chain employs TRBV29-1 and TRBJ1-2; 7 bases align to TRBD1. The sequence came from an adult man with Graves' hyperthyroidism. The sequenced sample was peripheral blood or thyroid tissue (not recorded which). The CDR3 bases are TGCAGCGTACGGGACAGCGATGGTGGCTACACCTTC. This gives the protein CSVRDSDGGYTF.